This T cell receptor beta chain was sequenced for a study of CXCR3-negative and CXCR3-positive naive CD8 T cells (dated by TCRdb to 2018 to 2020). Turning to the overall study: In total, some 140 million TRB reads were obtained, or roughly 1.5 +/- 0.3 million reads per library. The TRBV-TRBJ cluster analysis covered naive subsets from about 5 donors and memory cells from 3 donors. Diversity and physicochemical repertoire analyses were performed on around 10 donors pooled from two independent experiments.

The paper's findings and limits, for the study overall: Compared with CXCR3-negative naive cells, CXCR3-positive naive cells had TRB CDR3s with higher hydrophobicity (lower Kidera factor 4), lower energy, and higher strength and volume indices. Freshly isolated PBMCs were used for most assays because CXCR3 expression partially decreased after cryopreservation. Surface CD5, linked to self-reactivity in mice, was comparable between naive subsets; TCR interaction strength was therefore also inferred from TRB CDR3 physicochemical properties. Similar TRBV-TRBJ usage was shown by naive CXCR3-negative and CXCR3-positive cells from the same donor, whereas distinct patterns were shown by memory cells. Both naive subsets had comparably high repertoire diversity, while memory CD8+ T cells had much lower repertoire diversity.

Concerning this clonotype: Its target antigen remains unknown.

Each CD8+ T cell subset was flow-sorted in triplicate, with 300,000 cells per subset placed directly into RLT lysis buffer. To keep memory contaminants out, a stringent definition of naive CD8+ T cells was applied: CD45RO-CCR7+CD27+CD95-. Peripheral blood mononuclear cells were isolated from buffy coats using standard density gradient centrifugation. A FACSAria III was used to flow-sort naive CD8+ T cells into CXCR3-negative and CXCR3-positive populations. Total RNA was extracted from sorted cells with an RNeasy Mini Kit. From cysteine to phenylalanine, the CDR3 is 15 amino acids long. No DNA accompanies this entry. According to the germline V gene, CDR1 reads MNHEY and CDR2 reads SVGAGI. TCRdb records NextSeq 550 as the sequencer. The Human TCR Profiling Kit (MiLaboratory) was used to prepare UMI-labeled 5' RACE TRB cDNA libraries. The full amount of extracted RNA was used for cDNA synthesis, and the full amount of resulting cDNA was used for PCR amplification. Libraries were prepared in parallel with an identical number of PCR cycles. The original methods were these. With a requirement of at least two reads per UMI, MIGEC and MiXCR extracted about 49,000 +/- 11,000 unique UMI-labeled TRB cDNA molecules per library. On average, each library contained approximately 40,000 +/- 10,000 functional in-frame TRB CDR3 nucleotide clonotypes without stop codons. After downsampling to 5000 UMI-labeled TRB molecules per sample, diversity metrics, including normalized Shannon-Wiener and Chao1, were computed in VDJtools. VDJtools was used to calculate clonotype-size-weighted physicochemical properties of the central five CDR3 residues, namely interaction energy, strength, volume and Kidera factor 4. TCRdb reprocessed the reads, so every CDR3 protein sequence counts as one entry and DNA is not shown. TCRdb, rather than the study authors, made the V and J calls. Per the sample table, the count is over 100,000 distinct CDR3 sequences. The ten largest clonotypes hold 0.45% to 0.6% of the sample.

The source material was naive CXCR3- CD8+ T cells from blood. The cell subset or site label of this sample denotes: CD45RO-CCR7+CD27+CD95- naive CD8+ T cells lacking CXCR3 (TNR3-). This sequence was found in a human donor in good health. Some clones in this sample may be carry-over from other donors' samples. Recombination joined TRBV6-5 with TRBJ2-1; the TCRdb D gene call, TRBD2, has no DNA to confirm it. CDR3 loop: CASSYGPPAGNEQFF.